The next 30 T cell receptor beta chains were all read from a single sample in a study of T cells expressing NK-cell markers. After re-calling the 5' RACE reads, TCRdb lists one entry per CDR3 protein, DNA absent. This table holds 400,000 to 550,000 distinct CDR3 sequences. Sequenced: blood T cells: a sorted CD56 or NKG2C T cell subset, CD4+ or CD8+ T cells, or bulk PBMC T cells (not recorded which). The source of these receptors is a woman between 18 and 75 years old in good health.

The chain recombines TRBV7-8 with TRBJ1-4; there is no DNA to check the TCRdb D call of TRBD1. The CDR3 loop spans 19 amino acids. Germline lookup yields CDR1 SGHVS and CDR2 FQNEAQ. The CDR3 region is CASSLRTRTVSATNEKLFF.

The chain employs TRBV6-1 and TRBJ1-5. Per the germline V gene, CDR1 is MNHNS and CDR2 is SASEGT. The CDR3 has 13 amino acids. The CDR3 here is CASRGGLGQPQHF.

The chain combines TRBV2 with TRBJ1-6; the D call from TCRdb, TRBD1, cannot be confirmed without DNA. This CDR3 region has 15 residues. Germline V lookup: CDR1 SNHLY, CDR2 FYNNEI. CDR3 loop: CASRNDGTGNSPLHF.

This chain's CDR3 is CASSLSSGNGGANVLTF. V and J are TRBV5-6 and TRBJ2-6; TCRdb lists TRBD2, though no DNA is available to test this call. There are 17 residues in the CDR3. CDR1 SGHDT and CDR2 YYEEEE come from the germline V gene.

The chain joins TRBV2 to TRBJ1-1; the TCRdb call, TRBD1, lacks DNA for checking. CDR1 SNHLY and CDR2 FYNNEI come from the germline V gene. The CDR3 is 13 residues long. CDR3 region: CASRGGENTEAFF.

This chain uses TRBV9 with TRBJ1-2. Germline CDR1 reads SGDLS; CDR2 reads YYNGEE. CDR3 length: 13 amino acids. The CDR3: CASSVGSSYGYTF.

The chain links TRBV7-9 to TRBJ2-3. This CDR3 has 11 residues. Germline V gene data show CDR1 as SEHNR and CDR2 as FQNEAQ (reference sequence). CDR3 region: CASSLTDTQYF. Using reference TRBV7-9 and TRBJ2-3 for the parts outside the CDR3, the full variable domain is DTGVSQNPRHKITKRGQNVTFRCDPISEHNRLYWYRQTLGQGPEFLTYFQNEAQLEKSRLLSDRFSAERPKGSFSTLEIQRTEQGDSAMYLCASSLTDTQYFGPGTRLTVL.

The CDR3 here is CASSLANYDPKGTDTQYF. V is TRBV11-1 and J is TRBJ2-3. This CDR3 region has 18 residues. Germline V lookup: CDR1 SGHAT, CDR2 FQDESV (reference sequence).

The genes are TRBV20-1 and TRBJ2-1; lacking DNA, the TRBD2 call made by TCRdb goes unchecked. The germline CDR1 and CDR2 sequences are DFQATT and SNEGSKA (reference sequence). The CDR3 length is 17 residues. Here the CDR3 reads CSARDPGTSGRSGEQFF.

This chain connects TRBV7-8 to TRBJ1-5; checking the TCRdb D call of TRBD1 is not possible without DNA. Germline CDR1 reads SGHVS; CDR2 reads FQNEAQ. CDR3 length: 18 amino acids. The CDR3 is CASSFWIWDRDPHQPQHF.

The chain couples TRBV27 to TRBJ2-1; the D gene TCRdb calls, TRBD2, cannot be checked with no DNA. This CDR3 is 14 amino acids long. The germline gives CDR1 MNHEY, CDR2 SMNVEV (reference sequence). CDR3 sequence reads: CASSLAGGFNEQFF.

This chain joins TRBV29-1 and TRBJ1-1; the TCRdb call, TRBD1, lacks DNA for checking. Germline V gene data show CDR1 as SQVTM and CDR2 as ANQGSEA. The CDR3 totals 13 residues. CDR3 sequence reads: CSVLTDMNTEAFF.

The V call is TRBV20-1, the J call TRBJ1-5. The CDR3 has 14 amino acids. CDR1 is DFQATT, CDR2 SNEGSKA, per germline (reference sequence). CDR3 sequence: CSAGQPDSNQPQHF.

The genes are TRBV7-9 and TRBJ2-7; TCRdb outputs TRBD1, but without DNA this stays unchecked. Germline V lookup: CDR1 SEHNR, CDR2 FQNEAQ (reference sequence). The CDR3 extends over 15 amino acids. CDR3: CASSSSSGTGYEQYF. Full variable domain (missing parts from reference TRBV7-9 and TRBJ2-7): DTGVSQNPRHKITKRGQNVTFRCDPISEHNRLYWYRQTLGQGPEFLTYFQNEAQLEKSRLLSDRFSAERPKGSFSTLEIQRTEQGDSAMYLCASSSSSGTGYEQYFGPGTRLTVT.

The rearrangement links TRBV29-1 to TRBJ2-1; no DNA is available, so the TRBD1 call from TCRdb remains unchecked. Germline V lookup: CDR1 SQVTM, CDR2 ANQGSEA. This CDR3 spans 14 amino acids. CDR3 residues: CSVASGTGGHEQFF.

CDR3 in amino acids: CASSRQGLAAYSYEQYF. This rearrangement joins TRBV7-2 to TRBJ2-7; TCRdb names TRBD2, which stays unverified in the absence of DNA. This CDR3 spans 17 amino acids. CDR1 SGHTA and CDR2 FQGNSA come from the germline V gene.

The gene calls are TRBV27 and TRBJ1-5; the D call of TRBD1 rests on TCRdb alone, since no DNA is present to check it. CDR1 is MNHEY and CDR2 is SMNVEV in the germline V gene (reference sequence). There are 13 residues in the CDR3. The CDR3 loop reads CASSKGRTQPQHF.

CDR3 amino acids: CASSRQEQGQETQYF. This chain uses TRBV28 with TRBJ2-5; no DNA is available, so the TRBD1 call from TCRdb remains unchecked. The CDR3 has 15 amino acids. Looked up from germline, CDR1 is MDHEN and CDR2 is SYDVKM.

The chain carries TRBV5-1 and TRBJ1-6. The V gene's germline CDR1 is SGHRS and CDR2 YFSETQ. CDR3 length: 16 residues. This CDR3 reads CASSLVSPISGSPLHF.

The chain is built from TRBV24-1 and TRBJ2-3. CDR1 KGHDR and CDR2 SFDVKD come from the germline V gene. CDR3 size: 15 residues. CDR3 sequence reads: CATSDPAFSTDTQYF.

The chain links TRBV29-1 to TRBJ1-2; lacking DNA, the TRBD1 call made by TCRdb goes unchecked. This CDR3 region has 14 residues. Germline V CDR1 and CDR2: SQVTM, ANQGSEA. The CDR3 is CSAPSTTGGWGYTF. Complete variable domain (other parts from reference TRBV29-1 and TRBJ1-2): SAVISQKPSRDICQRGTSLTIQCQVDSQVTMMFWYRQQPGQSLTLIATANQGSEATYESGFVIDKFPISRPNLTFSTLTVSNMSPEDSSIYLCSAPSTTGGWGYTFGSGTRLTVV.

This chain joins TRBV20-1 and TRBJ1-5; TCRdb designates TRBD1, a call that cannot be tested without DNA. CDR3 length: 14 amino acids. In germline, CDR1 is DFQATT, CDR2 SNEGSKA (reference sequence). CDR3 loop: CSARDRQGNQPQHF.

The chain joins TRBV2 to TRBJ1-5. Germline loops: CDR1 SNHLY, CDR2 FYNNEI. This CDR3 has 17 residues. The CDR3 loop reads CASSQGGGQYSNQPQHF.

The chain recombines TRBV7-3 with TRBJ2-1; TCRdb's assignment of TRBD2 cannot be checked, as there is no DNA. The germline gives CDR1 SGHTA, CDR2 FQGTGA. The CDR3 is 15 amino acids. The CDR3 protein is CASSWRGSSYNEQFF.

The chain has TRBV7-2 and TRBJ2-2; lacking DNA, the TRBD2 call made by TCRdb goes unchecked. The CDR3 contains 16 residues. Germline values: CDR1 SGHTA, CDR2 FQGNSA. The chain's CDR3 is CASSLAGTSRTGELFF.

The V gene is TRBV6-1, the J gene TRBJ2-2; TCRdb's assignment of TRBD1 cannot be checked, as there is no DNA. CDR3 length: 13 residues. The germline V gene has CDR1 MNHNS and CDR2 SASEGT. The CDR3: CALGRLNTGELFF.

The gene calls are TRBV18 and TRBJ2-1; the TCRdb call, TRBD1, lacks DNA for checking. CDR1 and CDR2 from the germline V gene are KGHSH and LQKENI. The CDR3 is 16 amino acids. CDR3 residues: CASSPPRQGKGVGQFF.

The rearrangement links TRBV20-1 to TRBJ1-2. The germline V gene has CDR1 DFQATT and CDR2 SNEGSKA (reference sequence). The CDR3 length is 13 residues. The CDR3 spells CSASHSRSYGYTF.

The chain is built from TRBV10-3 and TRBJ2-1. Germline CDR1 is ENHRY and CDR2 is SYGVKD. The CDR3 length is 14 residues. CDR3 sequence reads: CAISESGPYNEQFF.

The gene calls are TRBV4-3 and TRBJ1-2; TCRdb gives TRBD1 as the D gene, but with no DNA this cannot be confirmed. Per the germline V gene, CDR1 is LGHNA and CDR2 is YSLEER. The CDR3 has 13 amino acids. The CDR3 here is CASSHGQVDGYTF.